A single sample gave rise to the 29 T cell receptor beta chains below, sequenced in a study of OX40 agonist ivuxolimab in advanced cancers. Here immunoSEQ multiplex PCR was the method, and the copy in TCRdb shows in-frame clones only, minus some. The sample carries some 86,000 clones, 70% to 90% recorded once. The material was CD4+ or CD8+ T cells sorted from blood, obtained in a trial of the OX40 agonist ivuxolimab. The origin of the receptors is an adult with an advanced solid tumor such as melanoma, head and neck, liver or kidney cancer.

The chain is built from TRBV2 and TRBJ1-3, with 7 bases that match TRBD1. Germline-derived CDR1 and CDR2 are SNHLY and FYNNEI. The ends lost 6 bases at V and 4 bases at J; junction bases unmatched: 9. CDR3 length: 15 amino acids. In nucleotides, the CDR3 is TGTGCCAGCAGCGAAAATAGACAGGGAGGAAACACCATATATTTT. Amino acid sequence: CASSENRQGGNTIYF.

This rearrangement joins TRBV12-5 to TRBJ2-7; D is undetermined. CDR1 and CDR2 (germline): LGHNT, FRNRAP. The ends were cut back, 7 bases at V and 1 base at J, with 8 bases in the middle. The CDR3 sequence is 12 residues long. Written as DNA, the CDR3 is TGTGCTAGTGCCGAGCAGTCCTACGAGCAGTACTTC. Encoded protein: CASAEQSYEQYF.

The CDR3 bases are TGCGCCAGCAGTGATTCGAGGGCCGGCACAGATACGCAGTATTTT. Translated, it gives CASSDSRAGTDTQYF. The V gene is TRBV10-1, the J gene TRBJ2-3, with a weak D call TRBD2 (5 bases). Trimming pared 3 bases from V and 1 base from J, leaving 11 bases between. In germline, CDR1 is WNHNN, CDR2 SYGVQD (reference sequence). There are 15 residues in the CDR3.

The V and J genes are TRBV12-5 and TRBJ2-7; D gene unclear. The length of the CDR3 is 12 residues. V shed 3 bases and J shed 3 bases, with 6 bases lying between them. The germline V gene encodes CDR1 LGHNT and CDR2 FRNRAP. As DNA, the CDR3 is TGTGCTAGTGGTTTCAATTTCTACGAGCAGTACTTC. It is translated as CASGFNFYEQYF.

The chain uses TRBV7-2 and TRBJ1-1; D is ambiguous. The CDR3 contains 13 residues. Germline V gene data show CDR1 as SGHTA and CDR2 as FQGNSA. The V gene lost 8 bases and the J gene lost 10 bases, with 20 bases spanning the gap. The CDR3 sequence: CASERREGGAAFF. Here the CDR3 DNA reads TGTGCCAGCGAACGGAGGGAAGGAGGTGCAGCTTTCTTT.

This sequence joins TRBV25-1 and TRBJ2-2, with D unclear. CDR1 MGHDK and CDR2 SYGVNS come from the germline V gene. V lost 4 bases and J 5 bases, leaving 17 bases between the germline ends. The CDR3 is made up of 16 amino acids. CDR3 nucleotide sequence: TGTGCCAGCAGTGCCAGGCTTGGGGTCGGAACCGGGGAGCTGTTTTTT. It specifies CASSARLGVGTGELFF. Using reference TRBV25-1 and TRBJ2-2 for the parts outside the CDR3, the full variable domain is EADIYQTPRYLVIGTGKKITLECSQTMGHDKMYWYQQDPGMELHLIHYSYGVNSTEKGDLSSESTVSRIRTEHFPLTLESARPSHTSQYLCASSARLGVGTGELFFGEGSRLTVL.

The CDR3 sequence is CSVPGTSLDQPQHF. As DNA, the CDR3 is TGCAGCGTCCCCGGGACTTCTCTCGATCAGCCCCAGCATTTT. The chain combines TRBV29-1 with TRBJ1-5, with a possible D match to TRBD1 (5 bases). V was cut by 6 bases and J by 5 bases, with 17 bases left in between. CDR3 size: 14 residues. The V gene's germline CDR1 is SQVTM and CDR2 ANQGSEA. The whole variable domain, filled in from reference TRBV29-1 and TRBJ1-5, reads SAVISQKPSRDICQRGTSLTIQCQVDSQVTMMFWYRQQPGQSLTLIATANQGSEATYESGFVIDKFPISRPNLTFSTLTVSNMSPEDSSIYLCSVPGTSLDQPQHFGDGTRLSIL.

The genes are TRBV4-1 and TRBJ2-7, with 8 bases aligning to TRBD1. With 1 base clipped from V and 0 bases from J, the junction kept 2 bases outside the gene matches. Germline loops: CDR1 MGHRA, CDR2 YSYEKL. The CDR3 length is 15 residues. CDR3 in DNA: TGCGCCAGCAGCCAAGGGACAGGGAGCTCCTACGAGCAGTACTTC. Protein product: CASSQGTGSSYEQYF.

The V and J genes are TRBV9 and TRBJ1-3; D ambiguous. Between the trimmed V and J ends, which lost 0 bases and 3 bases, there was a span of 10 bases. CDR1 and CDR2 from the germline V gene are SGDLS and YYNGEE. CDR3 size: 15 residues. CDR3 bases: TGTGCCAGCAGCGTAGAAGGATTGGATGGAAACACCATATATTTT. The encoded protein is CASSVEGLDGNTIYF.

The chain links TRBV6-1 to TRBJ2-5, with 7 positions matching TRBD1. From germline, CDR1 is MNHNS and CDR2 SASEGT. The CDR3 has 15 amino acids. Trimming cost V 2 bases and J 4 bases; bases outside gene matches: 7. The CDR3 loop is CASSETGAILETQYF. The CDR3 nucleotides read TGTGCCAGCAGTGAAACAGGGGCCATCTTAGAGACCCAGTACTTC.

CDR3 protein: CASSRPNPTTDTQYF. CDR3 nucleotides: TGTGCCAGCAGCCGCCCTAACCCCACCACAGATACGCAGTATTTT. V and J are TRBV11-2 and TRBJ2-3, with D unclear. V lost 5 bases and J lost 2, with 14 bases in between. Germline V lookup: CDR1 SGHAT, CDR2 FQNNGV. The CDR3 has 15 residues.

The chain carries TRBV18 and TRBJ1-1; D ambiguous. The CDR3 spans 13 residues. V was clipped by 1 base and J by 3 bases, with 6 bases between them. Germline V CDR1 and CDR2: KGHSH, LQKENI. The CDR3: CASSPRQYTEAFF. DNA for the CDR3: TGTGCCAGCTCACCACGGCAGTACACTGAAGCTTTCTTT.

The V gene is TRBV6-1, the J gene TRBJ1-4; perhaps TRBD1 as D (5 bases). Trimming stripped 7 bases from V and 1 base from J, with 13 bases between. This CDR3 is 15 amino acids long. The V gene's germline CDR1 is MNHNS and CDR2 SASEGT. CDR3 residues: CASKVRAETNEKLFF. CDR3 DNA: TGTGCCAGCAAGGTCAGGGCGGAAACTAATGAAAAACTGTTTTTT.

The V and J genes are TRBV4-2 and TRBJ1-2; tentative D call: TRBD1 (5 bases). Trimming took 0 bases from V and 1 from J, leaving 6 bases between them. In germline, CDR1 is LGHNA, CDR2 YNFKEQ. The CDR3 is 14 residues long. The CDR3 protein is CASSQDRGNYGYTF. In DNA form, the CDR3 reads TGTGCCAGCAGCCAAGATAGGGGTAACTATGGCTACACCTTC.

The rearrangement uses TRBV6-5 and TRBJ1-5; D is possibly TRBD1 (5 bases). Per the germline V gene, CDR1 is MNHEY and CDR2 is SVGAGI. V was trimmed by 0 bases and J by 2 bases, leaving 11 bases between them. There are 16 residues in the CDR3. The CDR3 is CASSYSFGARNQPQHF. The CDR3 DNA follows: TGTGCCAGCAGTTACTCGTTTGGGGCTCGCAATCAGCCCCAGCATTTT.

The chain links TRBV5-1 to TRBJ2-1; TRBD1 aligns across 9 bases. The CDR3 totals 17 residues. The germline CDR1 and CDR2 sequences are SGHRS and YFSETQ. Unmatched junction bases numbered 11, after V lost 3 bases and J lost 4 bases. The CDR3 DNA is TGCGCCAGCAGCTCGGTTCCTACGGGACAGGGTTACAATGAGCAGTTCTTC. Protein sequence: CASSSVPTGQGYNEQFF.

Comments on this clone: Mismatch with germline at one junction end may stem from a read error. V is TRBV7-7 and J is TRBJ2-1, with D uncertain. CDR3 length: 13 amino acids. Germline CDR1 SSHAT, CDR2 FNYEAQ (reference sequence). The CDR3 DNA follows: TGTGCTAGCAGCTTAGCCCGCGTCGATGAGCAGTTCTTC. This encodes CASSLARVDEQFF.

This rearrangement joins TRBV19 to TRBJ1-6; D perhaps matches TRBD1 (6 bases). The CDR3 loop spans 15 amino acids. Germline-derived CDR1 and CDR2 are LNHDA and SQIVND (reference sequence). V was cut by 6 bases and J by 8 bases, with 17 bases left in between. CDR3 amino acids: CASSRVLQGDSPLHF. For the CDR3, the DNA is TGTGCCAGTAGCAGGGTGTTACAGGGCGATTCACCCCTCCACTTT.

This clone was recorded only once. The chain uses TRBV30 and TRBJ1-4; no clear D gene. Germline loops: CDR1 GTSNPN, CDR2 SVGIG (reference sequence). The CDR3 has 13 amino acids. The V and J ends lost 4 bases and 8 bases respectively, with 14 bases between them. This chain's CDR3 is CAWKRTASEKLFF. The DNA of the CDR3 is TGTGCCTGGAAAAGGACTGCCTCGGAAAAACTGTTTTTT.

There are a few counts of this clone. V usage is TRBV30 and J usage is TRBJ1-5; tentatively, D is TRBD1 (6 bases). Between the trimmed V and J ends, which lost 7 bases and 1 base, there was a span of 23 bases. Germline V CDR1 and CDR2: GTSNPN, SVGIG (reference sequence). This CDR3 region has 17 residues. The CDR3 nucleotides read TGTGCCTCTACAGGGCCCGGGAGCTCTTGGAGCAATCAGCCCCAGCATTTT. Protein: CASTGPGSSWSNQPQHF.

J is TRBJ2-1 and V is TRBV6-5; no definite D call. Germline loops: CDR1 MNHEY, CDR2 SVGAGI. The CDR3 consists of 15 residues. V gave up 0 bases and J gave up 7 bases, with 13 bases separating them. The CDR3, as DNA: TGTGCCAGCAGTTACTCGCTAGTCCAACTGAATGAGCAGTTCTTC. Residues: CASSYSLVQLNEQFF.

This rearrangement joins TRBV5-5 to TRBJ2-7; D gene unclear. Germline assignment: CDR1 SGHKS and CDR2 YYEKEE (reference sequence). Deletions cut 0 bases from V and 1 base from J, with 8 bases between. CDR3 length: 14 amino acids. The CDR3 protein is CASSLVSGSYEQYF. The CDR3 region has the DNA TGTGCCAGCAGCTTGGTTTCAGGATCCTACGAGCAGTACTTC.

This clone was recorded only once. The chain has TRBV10-2 and TRBJ1-1; D not certain. Trimming cost V 3 bases and J 7 bases, with 9 bases left between them. Germline CDR1 reads WSHSY; CDR2 reads SAAADI. The CDR3 runs to 12 residues. CDR3 nucleotides: TGCGCCAGCAGTGAAAGTCCCCATGAAGCTTTCTTT. Amino acids: CASSESPHEAFF.

The chain uses TRBV6-6 and TRBJ1-2; no clear D gene. The V gene's germline CDR1 is MNHNY and CDR2 SVGAGI (reference sequence). The CDR3 length is 15 residues. Trimming left V 1 base short and J 5 bases short, with 14 bases between. The CDR3 protein is CASSYWEEDPYGYTF. The CDR3 DNA follows: TGTGCCAGCAGTTACTGGGAGGAGGACCCGTATGGCTACACCTTC.

The J gene is TRBJ2-5, the V gene TRBV5-1; D gene uncertain. Germline CDR1 is SGHRS and CDR2 is YFSETQ. V was cut by 0 bases and J by 4 bases, with 19 bases left in between. The CDR3 is 17 residues long. The CDR3 sequence: CASSLGGSASSRETQYF. For the CDR3, the DNA is TGCGCCAGCAGCTTGGGTGGCAGTGCATCCTCCAGAGAGACCCAGTACTTC.

This chain uses TRBV11-3 with TRBJ2-5; no definite D call. The CDR3 totals 11 residues. The V end was cut by 3 bases, the J end by 1 base, with 0 bases between. In germline, CDR1 is SGHNT, CDR2 YENEEA. The CDR3 region is CASSFQETQYF. The CDR3 bases are TGTGCCAGCAGCTTCCAAGAGACCCAGTACTTC. Filled out from reference TRBV11-3 and TRBJ2-5, the complete variable domain reads EAGVVQSPRYKIIEKKQPVAFWCNPISGHNTLYWYLQNLGQGPELLIRYENEEAVDDSQLPKDRFSAERLKGVDSTLKIQPAELGDSAVYLCASSFQETQYFGPGTRLLVL.

This clone was detected only once. V is TRBV6-6 and J is TRBJ2-7; 7 bases fit TRBD1. The CDR3 runs 14 residues. Germline CDR1 MNHNY, CDR2 SVGAGI (reference sequence). J was trimmed by 5 bases and V by 5 bases; bases with no gene match: 9. CDR3: CASSRTGDRDEQYF. The CDR3 region has the DNA TGTGCCAGCAGTCGCACAGGGGATCGCGACGAGCAGTACTTC.

The chain couples TRBV18 to TRBJ2-6, with a tentative D call TRBD1 (5 bases). The germline V and J ends were trimmed by 8 bases and 3 bases, with 17 bases remaining between them. Germline V gives CDR1 KGHSH, CDR2 LQKENI. The CDR3 runs 16 residues. CDR3 sequence: CASPRGARNGANVLTF. In DNA form, the CDR3 reads TGTGCCAGCCCCCGTGGGGCGCGAAATGGGGCCAACGTCCTGACTTTC. The full variable domain, its missing parts supplied by reference TRBV18 and TRBJ2-6, is NAGVMQNPRHLVRRRGQEARLRCSPMKGHSHVYWYRQLPEEGLKFMVYLQKENIIDESGMPKERFSAEFPKEGPSILRIQQVVRGDSAAYFCASPRGARNGANVLTFGAGSRLTVL.

The rearrangement uses TRBV5-6 and TRBJ1-5; D is unclear. Trimming left V 5 bases short and J 4 bases short, with 16 bases between. CDR3 length: 15 amino acids. The germline V gene has CDR1 SGHDT and CDR2 YYEEEE. CDR3 amino acids: CASSPFGWDNQPQHF. DNA for the CDR3: TGTGCCAGCAGTCCATTCGGGTGGGATAATCAGCCCCAGCATTTT.